The 14 T cell receptor beta chains in this list originate from one sample, sequenced in a study of T cells after yellow fever vaccination. TCRdb itself ran the 5' RACE reads through MiXCR, one entry per CDR3 protein. In the table there are under 200,000 distinct CDR3 sequences, about 7% of which are singletons. The source material was CD4+ T cells sorted from PBMCs, sampled about 5 days after the first yellow fever vaccination. Receptors were obtained from a young man who received the YFV17D yellow fever vaccine.

This clonotype was found many times. This chain joins TRBV5-1 and TRBJ2-1; 7 bases are a match to TRBD1. CDR3 length equals 15 residues. Germline lookup yields CDR1 SGHRS and CDR2 YFSETQ. V shed 2 bases, J shed 10 bases, and the junction held 12 bases outside the gene matches. CDR3 nucleotide sequence: TGCGCCAGCAGCTTAAGGGACAGCGCCCTTGACGAGCAGTTCTTC. Residues: CASSLRDSALDEQFF.

This clonotype occurred a few times. This chain joins TRBV5-5 and TRBJ1-5; D call uncertain. The V end was cut by 1 base, the J end by 5 bases, with 10 bases between. The CDR3 has 14 residues. The V gene's germline CDR1 is SGHKS and CDR2 YYEKEE (reference sequence). Here the CDR3 DNA reads TGTGCCAGCAGCTTGCACGGAAGGGATCAGCCCCAGCATTTT. This translates into CASSLHGRDQPQHF.

This clonotype was detected many times. This chain joins TRBV15 and TRBJ2-1; no firm D call. Trimming took off 11 bases at V and 8 bases at J, with 10 bases between the two ends. The CDR3 loop spans 10 amino acids. Germline V gene lookup returns CDR1 LNHNV and CDR2 YYDKDF (reference sequence). The CDR3 DNA reads TGTGCCGCCGCGGACCATGAGCAGTTCTTC. It translates to CAAADHEQFF.

The rearrangement uses TRBV7-3 and TRBJ2-6, with D perhaps assigned TRBD1 or TRBD2 (5 bases each). The CDR3 is 15 residues long. The germline gives CDR1 SGHTA, CDR2 FQGTGA. V was trimmed by 2 bases and J by 4 bases, leaving 9 bases between them. CDR3 region: CASSLVGTGANVLTF. The CDR3 DNA is TGTGCCAGCAGCTTAGTGGGGACCGGGGCCAACGTCCTGACTTTC.

Ten or more counts support this clonotype. The rearrangement links TRBV7-2 to TRBJ1-5; D gene unclear. CDR1 and CDR2 from the germline V gene are SGHTA and FQGNSA. The V gene lost 5 bases and the J gene lost 5 bases, with 13 bases spanning the gap. This CDR3 is built from 14 residues. CDR3 sequence: CASSLTTGDQPQHF. The CDR3 DNA follows: TGTGCCAGCAGCCTCACCACCGGGGATCAGCCCCAGCATTTT.

This clonotype showed up just a few times. The chain carries TRBV12-3 or TRBV12-4 and TRBJ2-2, with 14 bases aligning to TRBD2. The CDR3 has 17 residues. Unmatched junction bases numbered 7, after V lost 6 bases and J lost 4 bases. This CDR3 reads CASSPTSGGARTGELFF. The DNA for the CDR3 is TGTGCCAGCAGCCCGACTAGCGGGGGGGCGCGCACCGGGGAGCTGTTTTTT.

This clonotype was found many times. The chain links TRBV9 to TRBJ2-3; D assignment may be TRBD1 or TRBD2 (7 bases each). The CDR3 sequence is 15 residues long. Trimming left V 4 bases short and J 1 base short, with 13 bases between. The germline V gene encodes CDR1 SGDLS and CDR2 YYNGEE. The CDR3 protein is CASSPAGGGTDTQYF. CDR3 DNA: TGTGCCAGCAGCCCCGCAGGGGGGGGCACAGATACGCAGTATTTT.

The J gene is TRBJ1-1, the V gene TRBV20-1; D not resolved. V was trimmed by 2 bases and J by 1 base, leaving 5 bases between them. Germline lookup yields CDR1 DFQATT and CDR2 SNEGSKA (reference sequence). This CDR3 has 12 residues. The CDR3 sequence is CSARPQNTEAFF. Here the CDR3 DNA reads TGCAGTGCTAGACCACAGAACACTGAAGCTTTCTTT.

This clonotype came up many times. The V and J genes are TRBV11-2 and TRBJ2-5; a possible D gene is TRBD2 (6 bases). This CDR3 has 13 residues. The germline CDR1 and CDR2 sequences are SGHAT and FQNNGV. Trimming left V 5 bases short and J 4 bases short, with 11 bases between. The CDR3 is CASSQRRGETQYF. The CDR3 DNA sequence: TGTGCCAGCAGCCAACGGCGGGGAGAGACCCAGTACTTC. Filled out from reference TRBV11-2 and TRBJ2-5, the complete variable domain reads EAGVAQSPRYKIIEKRQSVAFWCNPISGHATLYWYQQILGQGPKLLIQFQNNGVVDDSQLPKDRFSAERLKGVDSTLKIQPAKLEDSAVYLCASSQRRGETQYFGPGTRLLVL.

The rearrangement joins TRBV7-2 to TRBJ1-2, with 12 bases fitting TRBD1. V lost 5 bases to trimming and J lost 7 bases; unmatched junction nucleotides: 8. CDR1 is SGHTA and CDR2 is FQGNSA in the germline V gene. There are 15 residues in the CDR3. CDR3 protein: CASSTWDRGLSGYTF. Here the CDR3 DNA reads TGTGCCAGCAGCACCTGGGACAGGGGGCTTAGTGGCTACACCTTC.

The rearrangement links TRBV20-1 to TRBJ2-1; D may be TRBD1 (5 bases). CDR3 length equals 14 residues. From germline, CDR1 is DFQATT and CDR2 SNEGSKA (reference sequence). V lost 3 bases and J lost 2, with 11 bases in between. The CDR3 DNA sequence: TGCAGTGCTAGGGGGCGGATGACCTACAATGAGCAGTTCTTC. It translates to CSARGRMTYNEQFF.

The rearrangement links TRBV18 to TRBJ2-5; D perhaps matches TRBD1 (5 bases). Trimming left V 6 bases short and J 5 bases short, with 13 bases between. Per the germline V gene, CDR1 is KGHSH and CDR2 is LQKENI. CDR3 length equals 13 residues. CDR3 in DNA: TGTGCCAGCTCCAGGGCTCGTCCCGAGACCCAGTACTTC. It encodes CASSRARPETQYF.

J is TRBJ2-7 and V is TRBV5-1; D not resolved. Germline V gene data show CDR1 as SGHRS and CDR2 as YFSETQ. Trimming cost V 3 bases and J 5 bases, with 18 bases left between them. CDR3 length: 15 amino acids. As DNA, the CDR3 is TGCGCCAGCAGCTACCTCCCAGCCGAAGGTAACGAGCAGTACTTC. Translation gives CASSYLPAEGNEQYF.

This clonotype was seen at least ten times. CDR3 protein: CASSESPGYEQYF. The DNA for the CDR3 is TGCGCCAGCAGTGAGTCCCCAGGATACGAGCAGTACTTC. The rearrangement uses TRBV10-1 and TRBJ2-7; D is uncertain. From germline, CDR1 is WNHNN and CDR2 SYGVQD (reference sequence). This CDR3 is 13 amino acids long. The germline V and J ends were trimmed by 0 bases and 4 bases, with 7 bases remaining between them.